The next 19 T cell receptor beta chains were all read from a single sample in a study of CD8+CD57+ T cells in acquired aplastic anemia. TCR beta VDJ and CDR3 were profiled, and genomic DNA was the template. One entry per CDR3 protein, called by TCRdb with MiXCR from the reads. Of approximately 160,000 distinct CDR3 sequences listed, around 40% are singletons. Sequencing input: sorted CD4+, CD8+, or CD8+CD57+ T cells (not recorded which) from PBMCs. The receptors originated from a human donor in good health.

This clonotype was picked up a small number of times. The chain carries TRBV7-9 and TRBJ1-1; D ambiguous. V was trimmed by 0 bases and J by 3 bases, leaving 11 bases between them. CDR1 is SEHNR and CDR2 is FQNEAQ in the germline V gene (reference sequence). This CDR3 has 15 residues. The CDR3 is CASSLARWRDTEAFF. Here the CDR3 DNA reads TGTGCCAGCAGCTTAGCGCGATGGAGGGACACTGAAGCTTTCTTT.

This clonotype was seen ten or more times. The chain links TRBV12-3 or TRBV12-4 to TRBJ1-5; TRBD1 matches 9 bases. After removal of 8 bases from V and 6 bases from J, the junction contained 5 bases not matched to a gene. This CDR3 contains 13 residues. CDR3 nucleotide sequence: TGTGCCAGCCGGGACAGGGTCGTTCAGCCCCAGCATTTT. Translation gives CASRDRVVQPQHF.

This clonotype was recorded a few times. The rearrangement links TRBV10-3 to TRBJ1-6, with 8 bases aligning to TRBD1. The CDR3 runs to 15 residues. The trim removed 3 bases at V and 7 bases at J, leaving 5 bases unmatched. From germline, CDR1 is ENHRY and CDR2 SYGVKD. CDR3 DNA sequence: TGTGCCATCAGTGAACCCGGGACAGGCAATTCACCCCTCCACTTT. Protein: CAISEPGTGNSPLHF.

The chain joins TRBV10-3 to TRBJ2-1, with D possibly being TRBD2 (6 bases). Germline V gene lookup returns CDR1 ENHRY and CDR2 SYGVKD. Trimming removed 10 bases at V and 0 bases at J, with 10 bases between. CDR3 length: 13 residues. The CDR3 is CATAGSSYNEQFF. The CDR3 DNA sequence: TGTGCCACCGCGGGGAGCTCCTACAATGAGCAGTTCTTC.

A remark on this clonotype: A clone one base away is much larger, so this may be a read error. J is TRBJ2-7 and V is TRBV5-1, with TRBD2 matching 10 bases. The CDR3 spans 16 residues. From germline, CDR1 is SGHRS and CDR2 YFSETQ. CDR3: CASSLGSLAGVYEQHF. The CDR3 DNA reads as TGCGCCAGCAGCTTGGGAAGCCTAGCGGGAGTTTACGAGCAGCACTTC.

The J gene is TRBJ2-4, the V gene TRBV11-2, with D tentatively TRBD1 or TRBD2 (7 bases each). The CDR3 runs 14 residues. V was clipped by 1 base and J by 8 bases, with 12 bases between them. Germline loops: CDR1 SGHAT, CDR2 FQNNGV. CDR3 nucleotides: TGTGCCAGCAGCTTAGTCCCAGGGGGGGACATTCAGTACTTC. This sequence encodes CASSLVPGGDIQYF.

The chain uses TRBV7-9 and TRBJ2-5; 9 bases fit TRBD2. V dropped 2 bases and J dropped 0; count of bases not matched to a gene: 4. This CDR3 is built from 16 residues. Germline V gives CDR1 SEHNR, CDR2 FQNEAQ (reference sequence). CDR3 sequence: CASSLQTSGYQETQYF. The CDR3 nucleotides read TGTGCCAGCAGCTTACAGACTAGCGGATACCAAGAGACCCAGTACTTC.

This clonotype was found many times. The chain links TRBV9 to TRBJ2-3; TRBD2 matches at 10 bases. Germline assignment: CDR1 SGDLS and CDR2 YYNGEE. The V segment lost 0 bases and the J segment 2 bases; nucleotides outside the gene matches: 6. The CDR3 has 17 amino acids. CDR3 loop: CASSVGSSGRFTDTQYF. The CDR3 DNA is TGTGCCAGCAGCGTAGGTTCTAGCGGGAGATTCACAGATACGCAGTATTTT.

The chain carries TRBV7-9 and TRBJ1-2; D ambiguous. Germline values: CDR1 SEHNR, CDR2 FQNEAQ (reference sequence). The V end lost 5 bases, the J end lost 4 bases, and 14 bases lay between the germline ends. The CDR3 has 14 residues. In DNA form, the CDR3 reads TGTGCCAGCAGCCAAGGCGCGGCACCCTATGGCTACACCTTC. Protein product: CASSQGAAPYGYTF.

The sample holds a few counts of this clonotype. The chain recombines TRBV20-1 with TRBJ2-6; 11 bases fit TRBD1. The ends lost 2 bases at V and 4 bases at J; junction bases unmatched: 10. Germline V lookup: CDR1 DFQATT, CDR2 SNEGSKA (reference sequence). There are 18 residues in the CDR3. CDR3 nucleotide sequence: TGCAGTGCTAGACCTCGGGACAGGGGGAGCTCGGGGGCCAACGTCCTGACTTTC. Protein sequence: CSARPRDRGSSGANVLTF.

The V and J genes are TRBV6-1 and TRBJ2-7; TRBD2 matches 8 bases. Germline trimming cut 6 bases from V and 4 bases from J; bases unmatched to any gene: 8. This CDR3 spans 14 amino acids. Germline V CDR1 and CDR2: MNHNS, SASEGT. The chain's CDR3 is CASRTGTSSYEQYF. In DNA, the CDR3 is TGTGCCAGCAGAACCGGGACTAGTAGTTACGAGCAGTACTTC.

This rearrangement joins TRBV10-3 to TRBJ1-1; 7 bases align to TRBD1. The germline gives CDR1 ENHRY, CDR2 SYGVKD. This CDR3 comprises 14 residues. After removal of 5 bases from V and 2 bases from J, the junction contained 5 bases not matched to a gene. The CDR3 bases are TGTGCCATCAGTCGCGGGACAGCTAACACTGAAGCTTTCTTT. Translating it yields CAISRGTANTEAFF.

The chain uses TRBV7-2 and TRBJ1-5; D is undetermined. V was cut by 6 bases and J by 2 bases, with 8 bases left in between. Looked up from germline, CDR1 is SGHTA and CDR2 is FQGNSA. This CDR3 comprises 13 residues. CDR3 sequence (DNA): TGTGCCAGCAGTGGAAGAGGCAATCAGCCCCAGCATTTT. Its protein product is CASSGRGNQPQHF.

CDR3 region: CASSRQGGETQYF. CDR3 bases: TGCGCCAGCAGCCGACAGGGAGGAGAGACCCAGTACTTC. The V call is TRBV5-1, the J call TRBJ2-5, with a weak D call TRBD1 (7 bases). CDR1 is SGHRS and CDR2 is YFSETQ in the germline V gene. The CDR3 runs to 13 residues. V dropped 4 bases and J dropped 4 bases, with 11 bases sitting between them. Full variable domain (remainder filled in from reference TRBV5-1 and TRBJ2-5): KAGVTQTPRYLIKTRGQQVTLSCSPISGHRSVSWYQQTPGQGLQFLFEYFSETQRNKGNFPGRFSGRQFSNSRSEMNVSTLELGDSALYLCASSRQGGETQYFGPGTRLLVL.

This clonotype was recorded only once. The chain has TRBV12-3 or TRBV12-4 and TRBJ2-7; 7 nucleotides line up with TRBD1. V trimming: 4 bases; J trimming: 2 bases; junction bases outside the gene matches: 23. This CDR3 is built from 20 residues. The CDR3 DNA reads as TGTGCCAGCAGTTCCCCGCCCGAATCGAGACAGGGCGGTTTGGCCTACGAGCAGTACTTC. Amino acid sequence: CASSSPPESRQGGLAYEQYF.

This clonotype has ten or more counts. The genes are TRBV2 and TRBJ1-2; unclear D gene. The V gene lost 6 bases and the J gene lost 1 base, with 6 bases spanning the gap. CDR3 length equals 12 residues. CDR1 SNHLY and CDR2 FYNNEI come from the germline V gene. Here the CDR3 reads CASRQFNYGYTF. In DNA form, the CDR3 reads TGTGCCAGCAGACAGTTTAACTATGGCTACACCTTC. Variable domain in full (rest from reference TRBV2 and TRBJ1-2): EPEVTQTPSHQVTQMGQEVILRCVPISNHLYFYWYRQILGQKVEFLVSFYNNEISEKSEIFDDQFSVERPDGSNFTLKIRSTKLEDSAMYFCASRQFNYGYTFGSGTRLTVV.

J is TRBJ2-7 and V is TRBV19; weak D call: TRBD1 (6 bases). The germline V and J ends were trimmed by 3 bases and 3 bases, with 15 bases remaining between them. There are 15 residues in the CDR3. CDR1 is LNHDA and CDR2 is SQIVND in the germline V gene (reference sequence). The CDR3 coding sequence is TGTGCCAGTAGTATGGATTATTCCAGGGGCTACGAGCAGTACTTC. Protein product: CASSMDYSRGYEQYF.

This clonotype was found many times. The CDR3 loop reads CASSEFQAQGYNEKLFF. In nucleotides, the CDR3 is TGTGCCAGCAGTGAATTTCAGGCACAGGGCTATAATGAAAAACTGTTTTTT. The chain is built from TRBV25-1 and TRBJ1-4; tentative D call: TRBD1 (6 bases). The germline V gene encodes CDR1 MGHDK and CDR2 SYGVNS. This CDR3 is 17 amino acids long. V was shortened by 1 base and J by 4 bases, with 16 bases between the two germline ends. Together with reference TRBV25-1 and TRBJ1-4, the CDR3 gives the full variable domain: EADIYQTPRYLVIGTGKKITLECSQTMGHDKMYWYQQDPGMELHLIHYSYGVNSTEKGDLSSESTVSRIRTEHFPLTLESARPSHTSQYLCASSEFQAQGYNEKLFFGSGTQLSVL.

This clonotype appeared many times. This chain links TRBV10-3 with TRBJ2-1, with 7 bases aligning to TRBD1. After removal of 4 bases from V and 7 bases from J, the junction contained 10 bases not matched to a gene. Germline-derived CDR1 and CDR2 are ENHRY and SYGVKD. CDR3 length: 15 residues. The CDR3 DNA follows: TGTGCCATCAGTGCGGGACAGAACTTCAGGAATGAGCAGTTCTTC. Translated, it gives CAISAGQNFRNEQFF.